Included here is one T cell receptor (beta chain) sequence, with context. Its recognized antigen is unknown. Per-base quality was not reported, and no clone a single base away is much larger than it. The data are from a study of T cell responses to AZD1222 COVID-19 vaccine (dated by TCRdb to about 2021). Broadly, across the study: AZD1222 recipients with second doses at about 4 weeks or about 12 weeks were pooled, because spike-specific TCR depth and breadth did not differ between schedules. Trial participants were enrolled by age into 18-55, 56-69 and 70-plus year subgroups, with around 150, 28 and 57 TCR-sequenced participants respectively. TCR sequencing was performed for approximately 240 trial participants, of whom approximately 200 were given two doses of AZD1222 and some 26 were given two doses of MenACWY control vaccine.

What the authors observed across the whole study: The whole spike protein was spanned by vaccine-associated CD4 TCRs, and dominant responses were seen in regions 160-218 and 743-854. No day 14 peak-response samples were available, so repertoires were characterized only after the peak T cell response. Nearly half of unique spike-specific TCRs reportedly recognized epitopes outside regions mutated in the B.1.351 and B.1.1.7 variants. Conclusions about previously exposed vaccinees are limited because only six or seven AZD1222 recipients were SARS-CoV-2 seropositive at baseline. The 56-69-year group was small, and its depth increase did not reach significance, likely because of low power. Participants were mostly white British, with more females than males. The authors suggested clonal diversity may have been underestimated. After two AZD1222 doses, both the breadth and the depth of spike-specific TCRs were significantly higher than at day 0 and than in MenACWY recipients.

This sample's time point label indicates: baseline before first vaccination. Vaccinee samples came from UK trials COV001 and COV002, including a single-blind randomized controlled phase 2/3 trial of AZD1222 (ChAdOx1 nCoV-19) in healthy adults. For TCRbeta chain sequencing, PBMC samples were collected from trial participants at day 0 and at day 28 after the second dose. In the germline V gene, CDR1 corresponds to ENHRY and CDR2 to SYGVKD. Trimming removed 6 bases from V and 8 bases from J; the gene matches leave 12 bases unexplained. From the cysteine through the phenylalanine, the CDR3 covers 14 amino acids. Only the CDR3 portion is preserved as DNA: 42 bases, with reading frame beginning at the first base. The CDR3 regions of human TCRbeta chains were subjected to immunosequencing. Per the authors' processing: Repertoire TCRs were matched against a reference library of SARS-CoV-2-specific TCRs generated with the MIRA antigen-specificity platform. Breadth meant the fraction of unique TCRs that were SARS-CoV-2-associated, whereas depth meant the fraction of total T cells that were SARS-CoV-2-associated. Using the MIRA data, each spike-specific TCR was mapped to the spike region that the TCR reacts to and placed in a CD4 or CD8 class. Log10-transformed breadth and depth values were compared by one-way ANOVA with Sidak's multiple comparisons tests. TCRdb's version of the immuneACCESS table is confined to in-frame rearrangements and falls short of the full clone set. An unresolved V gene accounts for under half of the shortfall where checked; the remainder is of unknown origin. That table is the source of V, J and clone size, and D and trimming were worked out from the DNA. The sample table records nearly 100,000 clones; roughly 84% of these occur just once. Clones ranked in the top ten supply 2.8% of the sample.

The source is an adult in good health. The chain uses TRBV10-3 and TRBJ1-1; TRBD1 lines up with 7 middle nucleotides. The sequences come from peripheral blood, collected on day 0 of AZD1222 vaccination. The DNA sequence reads TGTGCCATCAGAGCCTACGGGACAGTGGAAGAAGCTTTCTTT. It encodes CAIRAYGTVEEAFF.